What follows are 30 T cell receptor beta chains derived from one specimen sequenced in a study of STAT5B mutations in CD4+ large granular lymphocyte leukemia (dated by TCRdb to 2022 to 2024). The library was prepared using the immunoSEQ multiplex PCR assay. The immuneACCESS repertoire file appears here via TCRdb, limited to in-frame rearrangements. These files lack a portion of the clones; in checked studies, under half of the deficit traces to unresolved V genes, and the cause of the others is not known. This sample has about 4,600 clones in its table, and roughly 75% of those were observed once. The ten largest clones capture 8% to 10% of the sample. The specimen was PBMCs. The origin of the receptors is a man between 65 and 85 years old with CD4+ T-cell large granular lymphocyte leukemia.

The chain combines TRBV6-1 with TRBJ1-5; maybe TRBD1 (6 bases). Trimming left V 4 bases short and J 2 bases short, with 15 bases between. The CDR3 sequence is 16 residues long. The germline gives CDR1 MNHNS, CDR2 SASEGT. DNA of the CDR3: TGTGCCAGCAGTGTGGGTACAGGGCAAGGCAATCAGCCCCAGCATTTT. Translating it yields CASSVGTGQGNQPQHF.

The rearrangement links TRBV5-4 to TRBJ2-1; D call uncertain. Trimming took off 0 bases at V and 3 bases at J, with 7 bases between the two ends. The CDR3 has 14 residues. Germline loops: CDR1 SGHNT, CDR2 YYREEE (reference sequence). The DNA for the CDR3 is TGTGCCAGCAGCTTGGTTGGTAGCTACAATGAGCAGTTCTTC. Its protein product is CASSLVGSYNEQFF.

As to this clone: A read error may account for a junction end that differs from germline. The V call is TRBV7-4, the J call TRBJ2-4, with D perhaps TRBD2 (6 bases). CDR3 length equals 13 residues. Germline V CDR1 and CDR2: SGHVT, SQSDAQ. The DNA for the CDR3 is TGTGCCAGCAGTTTAGTGGGGGGAAACATTCAGTACTTC. Encoded protein: CASSLVGGNIQYF. Full variable domain (rest looked up from reference TRBV7-4 and TRBJ2-4): GAGVSQSPRYKVAKRGRDVALRCDSISGHVTLYWYRQTLGQGSEVLTYSQSDAQRDKSGRPSGRFSAERPERSVSTLKIQRTEQGDSAVYLCASSLVGGNIQYFGAGTRLSVL.

The rearrangement links TRBV19 to TRBJ2-4; D is unresolved. Germline values: CDR1 LNHDA, CDR2 SQIVND (reference sequence). The CDR3 sequence is 15 residues long. V lost 7 bases to trimming and J lost 2 bases, with 15 bases between them. The CDR3 DNA reads TGTGCCAGTACCCCGCAGATTAGTACCAAAAACATTCAGTACTTC. Translated, it gives CASTPQISTKNIQYF.

In nucleotides, the CDR3 is TGTGCCAGTAGCCCGATGGACAGCTATAATGAAAAACTGTTTTTT. It translates to CASSPMDSYNEKLFF. The rearrangement links TRBV19 to TRBJ1-4, with D perhaps matching TRBD1 (6 bases). Germline assignment: CDR1 LNHDA and CDR2 SQIVND (reference sequence). The CDR3 is 15 amino acids. V was cut by 6 bases and J by 4 bases, with 15 bases left in between.

The chain couples TRBV2 to TRBJ1-1; 7 positions agree with TRBD1. This CDR3 is built from 11 residues. Germline V gives CDR1 SNHLY, CDR2 FYNNEI. V shed 8 bases and J 8 bases; nucleotides not matched to a gene: 5. CDR3 protein: CASQTGVEAFF. CDR3 DNA sequence: TGTGCCAGCCAAACAGGGGTAGAAGCTTTCTTT.

The chain carries TRBV6-1 and TRBJ2-2; D is ambiguous. The CDR3 runs to 15 residues. From germline, CDR1 is MNHNS and CDR2 SASEGT. V shed 4 bases and J shed 6 bases, with 15 bases lying between them. This CDR3 is CASSVTYDRSGELFF. The CDR3 coding sequence is TGTGCCAGCAGTGTAACATACGACCGGTCCGGGGAGCTGTTTTTT.

V is TRBV19 and J is TRBJ1-5, with D tentatively TRBD1 (6 bases). This CDR3 has 16 residues. The V and J ends lost 5 bases and 2 bases respectively, with 16 bases between them. Germline assignment: CDR1 LNHDA and CDR2 SQIVND (reference sequence). The CDR3, as DNA: TGTGCCAGTAGTTCTGGAGGGGGTCAGGGCAATCAGCCCCAGCATTTT. Translated, it gives CASSSGGGQGNQPQHF.

This chain uses TRBV10-3 with TRBJ1-5, with D possibly matching TRBD1 (5 bases). The germline V and J ends were trimmed by 0 bases and 7 bases, with 10 bases remaining between them. CDR3 length: 14 residues. Germline V gives CDR1 ENHRY, CDR2 SYGVKD. The CDR3 bases are TGTGCCATCAGTGAGTCGGGGGGAGGGCAGCCCCAGCATTTT. Translated, it gives CAISESGGGQPQHF.

This chain's CDR3 is CASSLDTRGTGELFF. The DNA for the CDR3 is TGCGCCAGCAGTCTGGACACCCGAGGGACCGGGGAGCTGTTTTTT. This chain uses TRBV5-1 with TRBJ2-2; tentatively, D is TRBD1 or TRBD2 (5 bases each). The CDR3 spans 15 residues. Trimming shortened V by 5 bases and J by 5 bases, and 16 bases separated the two germline ends. Per germline, CDR1 SGHRS and CDR2 YFSETQ.

Here the CDR3 reads CASSSTGDRAYEQYV. CDR3 nucleotide sequence: TGTGCCAGCAGCTCGACCGGGGACAGGGCCTACGAGCAGTACGTC. This chain joins TRBV7-9 and TRBJ2-7; 9 bases match TRBD1. The germline CDR1 and CDR2 sequences are SEHNR and FQNEAQ (reference sequence). The CDR3 extends over 15 amino acids. The V segment lost 4 bases and the J segment 2 bases; nucleotides outside the gene matches: 6.

This clone was picked up one time. The V and J genes are TRBV28 and TRBJ2-4, with D maybe TRBD1 (5 bases). The germline V gene encodes CDR1 MDHEN and CDR2 SYDVKM. The length of the CDR3 is 17 residues. V lost 3 bases and J 0 bases, leaving 15 bases between the germline ends. CDR3 nucleotides: TGTGCCAGCAGTTTCTTCGCGCAGGGCTTAGCCAAAAACATTCAGTACTTC. As protein: CASSFFAQGLAKNIQYF.

The V call is TRBV11-3, the J call TRBJ2-5, with D maybe TRBD2 (6 bases). Germline CDR1 and CDR2: SGHNT and YENEEA. The CDR3 sequence is 17 residues long. V gave up 7 bases and J gave up 0 bases, with 21 bases separating them. The DNA of the CDR3 is TGTGCCAGCACCCCTGGGGACCGAGGAGGGGACCAAGAGACCCAGTACTTC. Encoded protein: CASTPGDRGGDQETQYF.

The chain recombines TRBV9 with TRBJ2-3; D possibly corresponds to TRBD2 (5 bases). The CDR3 covers 17 residues. Trimming cost V 0 bases and J 1 base, with 15 bases left between them. Germline assignment: CDR1 SGDLS and CDR2 YYNGEE. DNA for the CDR3: TGTGCCAGCAGCGTAGGCACCAGGACTTCCCGCACAGATACGCAGTATTTT. It is translated as CASSVGTRTSRTDTQYF.

The CDR3 DNA is TGTGCCAGCAGTCCCATTAGCGGGAGGAACCCTTACAATGAGCAGTTCTTC. It is translated as CASSPISGRNPYNEQFF. This rearrangement joins TRBV27 to TRBJ2-1; 10 bases match TRBD2. Germline V gene sequence: CDR1 MNHEY, CDR2 SMNVEV (reference sequence). J was trimmed by 4 bases and V by 5 bases; bases with no gene match: 11. The CDR3 covers 17 residues.

The chain uses TRBV11-3 and TRBJ1-3; 7 bases agree with TRBD1. The junction had 10 bases not matched to a gene; V was cut back by 5 bases and J by 0 bases. This CDR3 spans 17 amino acids. The germline gives CDR1 SGHNT, CDR2 YENEEA. The CDR3: CASSPTGQPFSGNTIYF. The CDR3 coding sequence is TGTGCCAGCAGCCCTACGGGACAGCCTTTCTCTGGAAACACCATATATTTT.

V gene TRBV9 combines with J gene TRBJ2-1, with TRBD1 identical over 9 bases. The germline V gene encodes CDR1 SGDLS and CDR2 YYNGEE. The V gene end was trimmed by 4 bases and the J gene end by 3 bases; junction bases not matched to a gene: 5. The CDR3 covers 15 residues. CDR3 amino acids: CASSNRDRVYNEQFF. CDR3 nucleotides: TGTGCCAGCAGCAACCGGGACAGGGTCTACAATGAGCAGTTCTTC.

This rearrangement joins TRBV5-1 to TRBJ1-4; D not certain. This CDR3 region has 15 residues. Per germline, CDR1 SGHRS and CDR2 YFSETQ. The V end was cut by 0 bases, the J end by 2 bases, with 8 bases between. CDR3 coding DNA: TGCGCCAGCAGCTTGGCGGGTGGGACTAATGAAAAACTGTTTTTT. Amino acid sequence: CASSLAGGTNEKLFF.

This clone occurred once. This sequence joins TRBV11-3 and TRBJ2-7, with 8 bases lining up with TRBD2. V was pared by 5 bases and J by 6 bases, with 9 bases of the junction left unmatched. Germline lookup yields CDR1 SGHNT and CDR2 YENEEA. This CDR3 has 14 residues. CDR3 region: CASSPMGAGVEQYV. CDR3 in DNA: TGTGCCAGCAGCCCCATGGGAGCGGGAGTCGAGCAGTACGTC.

This chain connects TRBV20-1 to TRBJ2-3, with D uncertain. Looked up from germline, CDR1 is DFQATT and CDR2 is SNEGSKA (reference sequence). Trimming removed 3 bases at V and 7 bases at J, with 8 bases between. The CDR3 extends over 11 amino acids. CDR3 in DNA: TGCAGTGCTAGGTCCGGAAATACGCAGTATTTT. It translates to CSARSGNTQYF.

This chain uses TRBV10-1 with TRBJ2-2; tentative D call: TRBD2 (6 bases). This CDR3 is 15 amino acids long. CDR1 is WNHNN, CDR2 SYGVQD, per germline (reference sequence). V was shortened by 4 bases and J by 6 bases, with 15 bases between the two germline ends. The CDR3: CASSGGRESAGELFF. The CDR3 nucleotides read TGCGCCAGCAGTGGAGGTCGGGAGTCGGCCGGGGAGCTGTTTTTT.

This chain uses TRBV11-2 with TRBJ2-7; 14 bases fit TRBD2. Germline lookup yields CDR1 SGHAT and CDR2 FQNNGV. The CDR3 runs 15 residues. With V trimmed by 5 bases and J by 4 bases, 4 bases remained unmatched. In DNA, the CDR3 is TGTGCCAGCAGCATTCGACTAGCGGGAGGGTACGAGCAGTACTTC. Its protein is CASSIRLAGGYEQYF.

This chain connects TRBV27 to TRBJ2-7, with D perhaps assigned TRBD1 or TRBD2 (5 bases each). Germline-derived CDR1 and CDR2 are MNHEY and SMNVEV (reference sequence). This CDR3 contains 17 residues. V was shortened by 5 bases and J by 1 base, with 21 bases between the two germline ends. As DNA, the CDR3 is TGTGCCAGCAGTGTAGGAAATCGGGACGCCGAATCCTACGAGCAGTACGTC. Its translation: CASSVGNRDAESYEQYV.

The chain uses TRBV4-1 and TRBJ1-2; 10 nucleotides line up with TRBD1. Germline CDR1 is MGHRA and CDR2 is YSYEKL. The length of the CDR3 is 15 residues. Trimming removed 6 bases from V and 6 bases from J; junction bases left unmatched: 10. CDR3 region: CASRPLDRGFDGYTF. The CDR3 coding sequence is TGCGCCAGCAGACCCCTGGACAGGGGGTTTGATGGCTACACCTTC.

This rearrangement joins TRBV5-1 to TRBJ2-3, with 8 bases that match TRBD1. V shed 4 bases and J 4 bases; nucleotides not matched to a gene: 5. The CDR3 sequence is 14 residues long. The germline V gene encodes CDR1 SGHRS and CDR2 YFSETQ. The CDR3 nucleotides read TGCGCCAGCAGCATTGGACAGGGAGCAGATACGCAGTATTTT. Residues: CASSIGQGADTQYF.

This chain connects TRBV29-1 to TRBJ2-5; TRBD1 matches 7 bases. The germline gives CDR1 SQVTM, CDR2 ANQGSEA. The CDR3 totals 13 residues. Trimming at V came to 7 bases and at J to 2 bases, leaving 7 bases not matched to a gene. CDR3 protein: CSARDRIQETQYF. CDR3 bases: TGCAGCGCCCGGGACAGAATTCAAGAGACCCAGTACTTC.

The V and J genes are TRBV12-5 and TRBJ1-2, with D possibly being TRBD1 (5 bases). Per germline, CDR1 LGHNT and CDR2 FRNRAP. V gave up 1 base and J gave up 7 bases, with 22 bases separating them. The length of the CDR3 is 17 residues. The CDR3 sequence: CASGLGGLRGFASGYTF. The CDR3 DNA reads as TGTGCTAGTGGTTTGGGTGGTCTGAGGGGCTTTGCGTCTGGCTACACCTTC.

The genes are TRBV10-3 and TRBJ2-1, with TRBD2 identical over 11 bases. The V and J ends lost 2 bases and 8 bases, in that order; junction bases with no gene match: 8. The CDR3 runs to 16 residues. CDR1 and CDR2 (germline): ENHRY, SYGVKD. The CDR3 protein is CAISEPSGRKDYEQFF. CDR3 sequence (DNA): TGTGCCATCAGTGAGCCTAGCGGGAGGAAGGACTATGAGCAGTTCTTC.

The rearrangement joins TRBV5-1 to TRBJ2-7; the match to TRBD1 covers 9 bases. Trimming at V came to 0 bases and at J to 1 base, leaving 5 bases not matched to a gene. The CDR3 length is 16 residues. In germline, CDR1 is SGHRS, CDR2 YFSETQ. The CDR3 loop reads CASSLDSGQGSYEQYF. The CDR3 bases are TGCGCCAGCAGCTTGGATTCCGGACAGGGGTCCTACGAGCAGTACTTC.

V and J are TRBV10-1 and TRBJ2-5; weak D call: TRBD1 (6 bases). CDR3 length: 15 amino acids. The V gene lost 1 base and the J gene lost 4 bases, with 13 bases spanning the gap. Germline loops: CDR1 WNHNN, CDR2 SYGVQD (reference sequence). The CDR3 sequence: CASSELGAGGETQYF. DNA of the CDR3: TGCGCCAGCAGTGAGTTGGGGGCTGGAGGAGAGACCCAGTACTTC.